The entry that follows covers one T cell receptor beta chain sequence. Its antigen target is currently unknown. Per-base qualities were not stored, and no clone one base away is much larger. The data were taken from a study of STAT5B mutations in CD4+ large granular lymphocyte leukemia (dated by TCRdb to between 2021 and 2023). Regarding the complete study: Among healthy controls, the CDR3 'QG' motif was associated with a particular HLA allele. The purity of purified fractions was confirmed by flow cytometry on FACSCanto II or FACSVerse to exceed 95% among lymphocytes. The study compared the TCRbeta repertoires of patients with CD4+ T-cell large granular lymphocyte leukemia against the TCRbeta repertoires of healthy blood donors.

The healthy control group was made up of around 37 blood donors, and the Finnish Red Cross blood service supplied their buffy coats. All TCR-sequenced material derived from peripheral blood: patient blood samples and healthy donor buffy coats. Peripheral blood mononuclear cells were isolated by Ficoll-Hypaque gradient centrifugation. CD4+ cells were purified magnetically from the buffy coats of healthy controls. The Gentra Puregene Cell and Tissue kit was used for genomic DNA extraction, and quantification was performed on a Qubit 2.0 fluorometer. Study-wide findings and limitations: TRBV06-family usage was enriched among the top patient clones (8/27) compared with healthy controls (2/35). The main leukemic clonotypes were found to be private to each patient, although around 25% of the main leukemic clonotypes were detected at low frequency in the non-leukemic repertoires of other patients. Compared with healthy CD4+ repertoires, CD4-sorted patient repertoires appeared more clonal, and this difference remained even after the putative leukemic clones were removed. The data were not HLA-matched, and the relatively small sample size could explain the higher clonality seen in CD4+ compared with CD8+ T-LGLL.

V lost 2 bases and J lost 2 bases, and the count of bases not matched to a germline gene is 11. Taken from cysteine to phenylalanine, the CDR3 has 19 residues. Left in the record is the CDR3 DNA by itself, 57 bases read in frame from the first base. Based on the germline V gene (reference sequence), the CDR1 and CDR2 sequences are SEHNR and FQNEAQ. TCRbeta rearrangements were sequenced from genomic DNA using the immunoSEQ assay at survey resolution. The authors' analysis ran thus. In the TCR sequencing data, the lowest productive clonotype frequency that could be detected was 2.59 x 10-5. Analyses included only productive TCRbeta rearrangements, meaning complete and in-frame sequences. The clonality of each sample was calculated as Simpson clonality in the immunoSEQ Analyzer version 3.0. Clones were binned by frequency as very rare, small, medium, large (1-20%) or hyperexpanded (>20%). Generation probabilities were estimated with OLGA 1.2.3, V-gene circos plots were generated with VDJtools, specificities were searched for in VDJdb, and CDR3 motifs were identified with GLIPH. Drawn from immuneACCESS, this table holds only the in-frame rearrangements with V and J called that TCRdb kept. Clones are partly lost; checked studies trace under half to an unresolved V gene and leave the rest unexplained. V and J calls and clone size follow that table, whereas D and trimming were derived from the DNA. The sample data list roughly 40,000 clones, and 81% of these were observed just once. Around 3.5% of the sample rests with the top ten.

This sequence originates from a human donor in good health. The V and J genes are TRBV7-9 and TRBJ2-3; TRBD2 fits 12 bases in the junction. Material: CD4+ T cells from blood buffy coats. The DNA sequence follows: TGTGCCAGCAGCTTAATCCGGACTAGCGGGATCCTATACACAGATACGCAGTATTTT. It is translated as CASSLIRTSGILYTDTQYF.